The rows below give T cell receptor beta chains drawn from one sample of a study of cytomegalovirus exposure and HLA in healthy donors. TCRdb's table, derived via immunoSEQ multiplex PCR, lists solely in-frame clones and lacks some. The sample yields about 120,000 clones, around 80% seen once. Sample: PBMCs. The receptors stem from a man aged 30 to 39 in good health and CMV-seropositive. CDR3s include the opening cysteine and the closing phenylalanine or tryptophan. The order of the fields is D gene, clone size, CDR3 length, V gene, J gene, CDR3 protein, CDR3 DNA. D genes are given only for firm matches. The size field is filled for only some rows; it gives once, few, many or a size class.

>NA|NA|12|TRBV28|TRBJ1-2
CASSFFQSGYTF
TGTGCCAGCAGTTTTTTCCAATCCGGCTACACCTTC
>TRBD1|NA|13|TRBV13|TRBJ2-7
CASSGDRKYEQYF
TGTGCCAGCAGCGGGGACAGGAAGTACGAGCAGTACTTC
>NA|NA|13|TRBV29-1|TRBJ1-1
CSVEAGQNTEAFF
TGCAGCGTTGAAGCCGGACAGAACACTGAAGCTTTCTTT
>NA|NA|15|TRBV7-9|TRBJ2-3
CASHRMAGGTDTQYF
TGTGCCAGCCACCGCATGGCAGGGGGCACAGATACGCAGTATTTT
>TRBD2|NA|14|TRBV7-2|TRBJ2-7
CASRLAGVSYEQYF
TGTGCCAGCCGACTAGCGGGGGTTTCCTACGAGCAGTACTTC
>TRBD2|NA|15|TRBV27|TRBJ2-7
CASRPGTTNLYEQYF
TGTGCCAGCAGGCCCGGGACTACTAACCTCTACGAGCAGTACTTC
>NA|NA|13|TRBV2|TRBJ2-3
CASSGASADTQYF
TGTGCCAGCAGTGGAGCTAGCGCAGATACGCAGTATTTT
>NA|NA|15|TRBV29-1|TRBJ1-1
CSVELLQGVFTEAFF
TGCAGCGTTGAACTTTTACAGGGCGTATTCACTGAAGCTTTCTTT
>NA|NA|13|TRBV6-6|TRBJ2-7
CASSYSGTYEQYF
TGTGCCAGCAGTTATTCGGGTACCTACGAGCAGTACTTC
>TRBD2|NA|16|TRBV4-1|TRBJ2-1
CASSPLAGGPGNEQFF
TGCGCCAGCAGCCCTCTAGCGGGGGGGCCTGGGAACGAGCAGTTCTTC
>NA|NA|14|TRBV6-4|TRBJ2-3
CASSDGGATDTQYF
TGTGCCAGCAGTGACGGGGGGGCCACAGATACGCAGTATTTT
>TRBD1|NA|14|TRBV7-9|TRBJ2-7
CATKTGGESDEQYF
TGTGCCACCAAGACAGGGGGCGAATCGGACGAGCAGTACTTC
>TRBD2|once|16|TRBV10-3|TRBJ2-7
CAISESTSGLSYEQYF
TGTGCCATCAGTGAGTCTACTAGCGGCCTCTCCTACGAGCAGTACTTC
>NA|once|13|TRBV28|TRBJ1-4
CASSPAGGEKLFF
TGTGCCAGCAGCCCGGCGGGGGGCGAAAAACTGTTTTTT
>NA|NA|16|TRBV4-1|TRBJ1-5
CASSQGGKGGNQPQHF
TGCGCCAGCAGCCAGGGCGGCAAAGGGGGCAATCAGCCCCAGCATTTT
>TRBD2|once|15|TRBV11-2|TRBJ2-7
CASSSPRGAHHEQYF
TGTGCCAGCAGCTCCCCGCGGGGGGCTCACCACGAGCAGTACTTC
>NA|NA|12|TRBV7-6|TRBJ1-2
CASSLDSYGYTF
TGTGCCAGCAGCCTCGACAGCTATGGCTACACCTTC
>TRBD2|few|14|TRBV6-4|TRBJ2-1
CASSGTSGGNEQFF
TGTGCCAGCAGTGGGACTAGCGGGGGCAATGAGCAGTTCTTC
>TRBD2|NA|14|TRBV14|TRBJ2-7
CASSQIAGDREQYF
TGTGCCAGCAGCCAAATAGCGGGAGATCGGGAGCAGTACTTC
>NA|NA|14|TRBV18|TRBJ1-5
CASSPGTNNQPQHF
TGTGCCAGCTCACCCGGGACAAACAATCAGCCCCAGCATTTT
>NA|NA|13|TRBV29-1|TRBJ1-1
CSVRYWSNTEAFF
TGCAGCGTCCGGTATTGGTCCAACACTGAAGCTTTCTTT
>NA|once|14|TRBV15|TRBJ1-1
CATSRDAENTEAFF
TGTGCCACCAGCAGAGATGCGGAGAACACTGAAGCTTTCTTT
>NA|NA|12|TRBV7-2|TRBJ2-5
CASTQGLETQYF
TGTGCCAGCACCCAGGGTCTGGAGACCCAGTACTTC
>NA|few|14|TRBV6-6|TRBJ1-2
CASTERVFNYGYTF
TGTGCCAGCACCGAGAGGGTTTTTAACTATGGCTACACCTTC
>NA|NA|14|TRBV7-2|TRBJ2-7
CASSLSGRTEEQYF
TGTGCCAGCAGCTTATCGGGGAGAACGGAAGAGCAGTACTTC
>TRBD1|NA|15|TRBV7-3|TRBJ2-3
CASSGDRGSTDTQYF
TGTGCCAGCAGCGGAGACAGGGGTTCCACAGATACGCAGTATTTT
>NA|NA|15|TRBV11-3|TRBJ1-3
CASSTQGSSGNTIYF
TGTGCCAGCAGCACTCAGGGTTCCTCTGGAAACACCATATATTTT
>NA|NA|16|TRBV27|TRBJ1-4
CASRSNRVIVREKLFF
TGTGCCAGCAGGTCGAACAGGGTGATCGTTCGGGAAAAACTGTTTTTT
>TRBD1|NA|14|TRBV15|TRBJ1-1
CATSTGTENTEAFF
TGTGCCACCAGCACGGGGACAGAGAACACTGAAGCTTTCTTT
>NA|once|16|TRBV13|TRBJ2-5
CASSLHGWGRQETQYF
TGTGCCAGCAGCTTACACGGCTGGGGCCGCCAAGAGACCCAGTACTTC
>TRBD2|once|16|TRBV7-2|TRBJ2-7
CASSPRATSGNVEQYF
TGTGCCAGCAGCCCTCGGGCGACTAGCGGTAATGTCGAGCAGTACTTC